This T cell receptor beta chain was captured in a study of T cell repertoires in cytomegalovirus infection. The germline V and J ends were trimmed by 8 bases and 1 base, with 14 bases remaining between them. The length of the CDR3 is 14 residues. The germline V gene has CDR1 SNHLY and CDR2 FYNNEI. TCRdb processed the reads anew with MiXCR; each CDR3 protein has one entry. The sample has about 190,000 distinct CDR3 sequences; 25% to 30% are singletons. Sequencing used PBMCs. The genes are TRBV2 and TRBJ1-1; no clear D gene. This receptor was identified in a human donor in good health (CMV status not recorded). Some clones in this sample may be carry-over from other donors' samples. CDR3 residues: CASRPFPTNTEAFF. In DNA, the CDR3 is TGTGCCAGCCGACCATTTCCAACGAACACTGAAGCTTTCTTT.